This T cell receptor (beta chain) derives from a study of cytomegalovirus exposure and HLA in healthy donors. The PCR used 60 Vbeta and 13 Jbeta primers. The data were produced by immunoSEQ multiplex PCR, yet TCRdb's version contains in-frame clones alone and is incomplete. This sample has a few hundred thousand clones, with 85% to 90% found just once. The V and J ends lost 4 bases and 8 bases respectively, with 8 bases between them. The CDR3 has 11 amino acids. Germline-derived CDR1 and CDR2 are DFQATT and SNEGSKA (reference sequence). The sample taken for sequencing was PBMCs. The chain uses TRBV20-1 and TRBJ1-4; D not resolved. The clonotype originates from a woman between 18 and 30 years old in good health and CMV-seronegative. The CDR3 DNA reads as TGCAGTGCTATCTTTCTGGAAAAACTGTTTTTT. It encodes CSAIFLEKLFF.